The 15 T cell receptor beta chains presented below share a single source sample, sequenced in a study of shared clonotypes between healthy human individuals (dated by TCRdb to 2018 to 2020). Library preparation employed the immunoSEQ multiplex PCR assay. In its TCRdb copy, this immuneACCESS table keeps in-frame sequences only and misses some clones. Where compared with another copy, unresolved V genes explain less than half of these, and the others have no known cause. In this sample the table shows some 630,000 clones, 60% to 80% of which occur a single time. The biggest ten clones account for approximately 1.8% of the sample. Sequencing was done on a sample of memory CD4+ T cells sorted from blood. This specimen's cell subset or site label, per the study, means: CD45RA-negative fraction. All receptors come from a woman aged 25-40 years in good health.

The V call is TRBV19, the J call TRBJ1-2; D might be TRBD1 (6 bases). V was pared by 7 bases and J by 4 bases, with 19 bases between. In germline, CDR1 is LNHDA, CDR2 SQIVND (reference sequence). CDR3 length: 15 amino acids. The CDR3 DNA reads as TGTGCCAGTACCACCGGCGGAGGAGGGGGCTATGGCTACACCTTC. Its translation is CASTTGGGGGYGYTF. Supplemented by reference TRBV19 and TRBJ1-2, the full variable domain reads DGGITQSPKYLFRKEGQNVTLSCEQNLNHDAMYWYRQDPGQGLRLIYYSQIVNDFQKGDIAEGYSVSREKKESFPLTVTSAQKNPTAFYLCASTTGGGGGYGYTFGSGTRLTVV.

The V and J genes are TRBV28 and TRBJ1-5; a possible D gene is TRBD1 (5 bases). V shed 4 bases and J shed 4 bases, with 14 bases lying between them. This CDR3 spans 15 amino acids. Germline CDR1 reads MDHEN; CDR2 reads SYDVKM. This chain's CDR3 is CASSSGALINQPQHF. CDR3 DNA: TGTGCCAGCAGTTCTGGGGCCCTAATTAATCAGCCCCAGCATTTT.

The V gene is TRBV12-5, the J gene TRBJ2-7; tentatively, D is TRBD2 (5 bases). The germline CDR1 and CDR2 sequences are LGHNT and FRNRAP. V was clipped by 10 bases and J by 4 bases, with 20 bases between them. The CDR3 has 14 amino acids. The CDR3 loop reads CANISGILSYEQYF. CDR3 bases: TGTGCTAATATCAGCGGAATTCTTTCGTACGAGCAGTACTTC.

In regard to this clone: This specimen includes other DNA sequences encoding the same CDR3. The chain employs TRBV2 and TRBJ1-3, with D possibly being TRBD1 (5 bases). The CDR3 runs to 13 residues. V was clipped by 6 bases and J by 0 bases, with 6 bases between them. Germline CDR1 reads SNHLY; CDR2 reads FYNNEI. The CDR3 DNA follows: TGTGCCAGCAGAGGGGACTCTGGAAACACCATATATTTT. This encodes CASRGDSGNTIYF.

The chain employs TRBV2 and TRBJ1-1; 9 nucleotides agree with TRBD1. This CDR3 contains 15 residues. In germline, CDR1 is SNHLY, CDR2 FYNNEI. Trimming at V came to 3 bases and at J to 1 base, leaving 3 bases not matched to a gene. The CDR3 spells CASSEMGQGNTEAFF. CDR3 sequence (DNA): TGTGCCAGCAGTGAGATGGGACAGGGGAACACTGAAGCTTTCTTT.

This clone was seen a few times. The J gene is TRBJ2-3, the V gene TRBV7-8, with D tentatively TRBD1 or TRBD2 (5 bases each). CDR1 is SGHVS and CDR2 is FQNEAQ in the germline V gene. V lost 7 bases and J lost 1, with 12 bases in between. The CDR3 loop spans 14 amino acids. CDR3 amino acids: CASTGAGRTDTQYF. DNA of the CDR3: TGTGCCAGCACCGGGGCCGGCCGCACAGATACGCAGTATTTT. Full variable domain (outside the CDR3, taken from reference TRBV7-8 and TRBJ2-3): GAGVSQSPRYKVAKRGQDVALRCDPISGHVSLFWYQQALGQGPEFLTYFQNEAQLDKSGLPSDRFFAERPEGSVSTLKIQRTQQEDSAVYLCASTGAGRTDTQYFGPGTRLTVL.

The gene calls are TRBV15 and TRBJ2-3, with 13 bases identical to TRBD2. Germline trimming cut 6 bases from V and 7 bases from J; bases unmatched to any gene: 7. CDR3 length: 15 residues. Germline V gene lookup returns CDR1 LNHNV and CDR2 YYDKDF (reference sequence). DNA of the CDR3: TGTGCCACCAGAGGACTAGCGGGAGCGGCCCATACGCAGTATTTT. It yields the protein CATRGLAGAAHTQYF.

The V call is TRBV6-1, the J call TRBJ2-1; TRBD2 matches 9 bases. The CDR3 runs 15 residues. CDR1 MNHNS and CDR2 SASEGT come from the germline V gene. After removal of 8 bases from V and 2 bases from J, the junction contained 7 bases not matched to a gene. The CDR3 bases are TGTGCCAGCGTTCGGCTAGCGGGGACCTACAATGAGCAGTTCTTC. Protein product: CASVRLAGTYNEQFF.

The rearrangement links TRBV2 to TRBJ1-4, with D possibly TRBD1 on 6 matching bases. Germline V lookup: CDR1 SNHLY, CDR2 FYNNEI. V was pared by 4 bases and J by 5 bases, with 14 bases between. The CDR3 covers 15 residues. The CDR3 sequence: CASSALGQLNEKLFF. DNA for the CDR3: TGTGCCAGCAGTGCCTTGGGACAATTAAATGAAAAACTGTTTTTT.

This clone was recorded a few times. CDR3 sequence (DNA): TGTGCCAGTAGTTTACAGGCTCGGTCTGGAAACACCATATATTTT. Translated: CASSLQARSGNTIYF. This chain uses TRBV19 with TRBJ1-3; the D gene is possibly TRBD1 (5 bases). Trimming removed 5 bases from V and 1 base from J, with 12 bases in between. Germline V CDR1 and CDR2: LNHDA, SQIVND (reference sequence). CDR3 length: 15 residues.

The gene calls are TRBV10-3 and TRBJ1-1; D might be TRBD1 (5 bases). Trimming took 0 bases from V and 6 from J, leaving 14 bases between them. Germline CDR1 reads ENHRY; CDR2 reads SYGVKD. The CDR3 runs 15 residues. CDR3 nucleotides: TGTGCCATCAGTGAGTCGGGTGGGGCCAACTCTGAAGCTTTCTTT. Its translation: CAISESGGANSEAFF.

The J gene is TRBJ2-6, the V gene TRBV2; maybe TRBD2 (6 bases). The V end was cut by 2 bases, the J end by 2 bases, with 13 bases between. The CDR3 has 17 residues. In germline, CDR1 is SNHLY, CDR2 FYNNEI. The CDR3 DNA sequence: TGTGCCAGCAGTGAAAGGTTTACGGGGGCTGGGGCCAACGTCCTGACTTTC. Its translation is CASSERFTGAGANVLTF.

This clone came up a few times. The J gene is TRBJ2-3, the V gene TRBV5-1, with TRBD1 as a possible D gene (5 bases). Germline-derived CDR1 and CDR2 are SGHRS and YFSETQ. The V gene lost 4 bases and the J gene lost 3 bases, with 12 bases spanning the gap. The CDR3 is 14 residues long. DNA of the CDR3: TGCGCCAGCAGCGGGATAGGGGCGACAGATACGCAGTATTTT. The encoded protein is CASSGIGATDTQYF.

This clone appeared once. The V call is TRBV5-1, the J call TRBJ2-7, with unresolved D. Germline loops: CDR1 SGHRS, CDR2 YFSETQ. This CDR3 contains 12 residues. Trimming removed 1 base at V and 2 bases at J, with 4 bases between. The CDR3: CASSLSTYEQYF. CDR3 in DNA: TGCGCCAGCAGCTTGTCGACCTACGAGCAGTACTTC.

The chain recombines TRBV28 with TRBJ1-5, with a weak D call TRBD1 (6 bases). The length of the CDR3 is 15 residues. Trimming shortened V by 6 bases and J by 2 bases, and 14 bases separated the two germline ends. Germline loops: CDR1 MDHEN, CDR2 SYDVKM. In nucleotides, the CDR3 is TGTGCCAGCAGGAGGGCCGGGGGCGGCAATCAGCCCCAGCATTTT. Translated: CASRRAGGGNQPQHF.